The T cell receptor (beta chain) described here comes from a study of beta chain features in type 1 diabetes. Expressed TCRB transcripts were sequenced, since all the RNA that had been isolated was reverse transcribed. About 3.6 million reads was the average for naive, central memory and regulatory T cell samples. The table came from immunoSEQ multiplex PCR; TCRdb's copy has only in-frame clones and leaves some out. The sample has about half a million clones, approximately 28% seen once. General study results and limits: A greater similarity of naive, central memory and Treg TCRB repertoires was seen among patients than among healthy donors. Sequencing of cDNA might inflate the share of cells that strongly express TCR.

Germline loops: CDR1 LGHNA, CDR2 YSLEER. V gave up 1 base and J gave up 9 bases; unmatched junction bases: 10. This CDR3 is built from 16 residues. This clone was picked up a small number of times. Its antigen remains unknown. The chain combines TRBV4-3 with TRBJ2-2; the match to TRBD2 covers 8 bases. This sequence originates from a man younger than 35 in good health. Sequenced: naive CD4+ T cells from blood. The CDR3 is CASSQVGAGDYRELFF. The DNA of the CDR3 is TGCGCCAGCAGCCAAGTAGGAGCGGGAGACTATCGGGAGCTGTTTTTT.